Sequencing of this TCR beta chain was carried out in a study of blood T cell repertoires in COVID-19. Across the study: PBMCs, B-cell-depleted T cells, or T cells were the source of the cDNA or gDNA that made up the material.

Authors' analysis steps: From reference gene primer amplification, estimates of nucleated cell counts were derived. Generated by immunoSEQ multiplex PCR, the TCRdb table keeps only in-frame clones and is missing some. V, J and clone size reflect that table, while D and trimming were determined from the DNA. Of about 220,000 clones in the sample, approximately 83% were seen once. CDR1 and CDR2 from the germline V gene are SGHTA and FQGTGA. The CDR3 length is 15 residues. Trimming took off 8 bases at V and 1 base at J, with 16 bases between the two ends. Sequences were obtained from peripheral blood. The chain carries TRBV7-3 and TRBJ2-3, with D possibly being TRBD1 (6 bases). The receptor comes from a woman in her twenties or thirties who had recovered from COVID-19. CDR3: CASSHPAGGTDTQYF. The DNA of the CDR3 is TGTGCCAGCTCCCATCCGGCAGGGGGCACAGATACGCAGTATTTT.